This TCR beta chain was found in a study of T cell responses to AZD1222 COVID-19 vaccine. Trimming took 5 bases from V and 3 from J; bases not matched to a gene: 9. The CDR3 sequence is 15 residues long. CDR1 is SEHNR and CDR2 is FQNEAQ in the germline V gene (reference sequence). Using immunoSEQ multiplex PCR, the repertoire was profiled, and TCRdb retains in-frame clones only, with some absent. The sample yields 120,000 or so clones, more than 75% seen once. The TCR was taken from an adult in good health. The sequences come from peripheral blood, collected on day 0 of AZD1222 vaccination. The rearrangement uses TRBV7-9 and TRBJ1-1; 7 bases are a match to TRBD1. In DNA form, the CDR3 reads TGTGCCAGCAGCCCTTTGACAGGGAGAGACACTGAAGCTTTCTTT. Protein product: CASSPLTGRDTEAFF.